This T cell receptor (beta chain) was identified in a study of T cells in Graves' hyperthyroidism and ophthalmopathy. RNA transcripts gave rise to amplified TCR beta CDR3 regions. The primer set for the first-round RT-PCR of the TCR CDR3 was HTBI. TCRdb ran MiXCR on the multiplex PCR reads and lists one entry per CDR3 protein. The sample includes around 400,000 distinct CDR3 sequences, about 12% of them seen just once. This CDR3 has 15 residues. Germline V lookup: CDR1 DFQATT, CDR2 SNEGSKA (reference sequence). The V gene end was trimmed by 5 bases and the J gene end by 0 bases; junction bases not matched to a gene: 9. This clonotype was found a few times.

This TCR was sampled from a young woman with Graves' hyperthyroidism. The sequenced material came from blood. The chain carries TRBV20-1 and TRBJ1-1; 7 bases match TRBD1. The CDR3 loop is CSAASTGFVNTEAFF. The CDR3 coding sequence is TGCAGTGCTGCTTCGACAGGGTTTGTGAACACTGAAGCTTTCTTT.